One sample yielded the 10 T cell receptor beta chains listed below, sequenced in a study of cytomegalovirus exposure and HLA in healthy donors. In the PCR, 60 Vbeta and 13 Jbeta primers were used. Some clones are missing from TCRdb's copy, which holds only in-frame ones; the method was immunoSEQ multiplex PCR. The sample consists of tens of thousands of clones, about 73% of them appearing once. Sequenced sample: PBMCs. The receptors originated from a woman aged 50 to 60 in good health and CMV-seropositive.

This chain uses TRBV28 with TRBJ1-2, with D possibly TRBD1 on 5 matching bases. Deletions cut 4 bases from V and 8 bases from J, with 17 bases between. The CDR3 length is 14 residues. From germline, CDR1 is MDHEN and CDR2 SYDVKM. This CDR3 reads CASSSPGGARGYTF. DNA of the CDR3: TGTGCCAGCAGTTCACCAGGCGGGGCGCGGGGCTACACCTTC.

This rearrangement joins TRBV4-1 to TRBJ2-1; 10 positions match TRBD1. The V gene's germline CDR1 is MGHRA and CDR2 YSYEKL. The J segment lost 2 bases and the V segment lost 4 bases, leaving 2 bases of the junction unmatched. The CDR3 consists of 15 residues. The CDR3 sequence: CASSPGTGAYNEQFF. For the CDR3, the DNA is TGCGCCAGCAGCCCGGGGACAGGGGCCTACAATGAGCAGTTCTTC.

The chain joins TRBV27 to TRBJ2-7; the match to TRBD1 covers 7 bases. Germline CDR1 MNHEY, CDR2 SMNVEV (reference sequence). The CDR3 has 16 residues. The V and J ends lost 5 bases and 1 base, in that order; junction bases with no gene match: 11. The chain's CDR3 is CASSTKQGLFSYEQYF. The CDR3 region has the DNA TGTGCCAGCAGTACCAAACAGGGGCTATTTTCCTACGAGCAGTACTTC.

This chain connects TRBV4-1 to TRBJ2-3; unclear D gene. The CDR3 sequence is 13 residues long. Between the trimmed V and J ends, which lost 0 bases and 4 bases, there was a span of 5 bases. Germline V gene data show CDR1 as MGHRA and CDR2 as YSYEKL. The CDR3 protein is CASSQDPSDTQYF. The CDR3 nucleotides are TGCGCCAGCAGCCAAGATCCTTCAGATACGCAGTATTTT.

The CDR3: CASSISGQGRSGYTF. CDR3 bases: TGTGCCAGTAGTATCTCCGGACAGGGTCGATCTGGCTACACCTTC. The chain carries TRBV19 and TRBJ1-2; 8 bases align to TRBD1. The CDR3 is 15 residues long. From germline, CDR1 is LNHDA and CDR2 SQIVND (reference sequence). With V trimmed by 3 bases and J by 7 bases, 10 bases remained unmatched.

This clone was found a few times. The J gene is TRBJ2-7, the V gene TRBV28, with 12 bases matching TRBD1. Germline V gene sequence: CDR1 MDHEN, CDR2 SYDVKM. This CDR3 comprises 13 residues. With V trimmed by 11 bases and J by 4 bases, 6 bases remained unmatched. DNA of the CDR3: TGTGCCGGACGGGACAGGGGGCGGTACGAGCAGTACTTC. Residues: CAGRDRGRYEQYF.

V and J are TRBV5-1 and TRBJ1-2, with TRBD1 matching over 8 bases. V was pared by 4 bases and J by 5 bases, with 13 bases of the junction left unmatched. The length of the CDR3 is 16 residues. Germline V gene sequence: CDR1 SGHRS, CDR2 YFSETQ. CDR3 DNA sequence: TGCGCCAGCAGCGGTGGGAAACCGGGACAGGAGTATGGCTACACCTTC. Protein product: CASSGGKPGQEYGYTF.

For this clone: The same CDR3 is also encoded by other DNA sequences in this sample. CDR3 sequence reads: CASSGQGTDTQYF. CDR3 DNA sequence: TGCGCCAGCAGCGGACAGGGCACAGATACGCAGTATTTT. V is TRBV5-1 and J is TRBJ2-3; 7 bases align to TRBD1. Germline V gene lookup returns CDR1 SGHRS and CDR2 YFSETQ. The CDR3 is made up of 13 amino acids. J gave up 1 base and V 4 bases, and 0 bases lay outside the gene matches. Based on the CDR3 plus reference TRBV5-1 and TRBJ2-3, the full variable domain is KAGVTQTPRYLIKTRGQQVTLSCSPISGHRSVSWYQQTPGQGLQFLFEYFSETQRNKGNFPGRFSGRQFSNSRSEMNVSTLELGDSALYLCASSGQGTDTQYFGPGTRLTVL.

This chain links TRBV5-1 with TRBJ2-7; 7 nucleotides match TRBD2. The trim removed 4 bases at V and 0 bases at J, leaving 10 bases unmatched. This CDR3 has 16 residues. Germline V lookup: CDR1 SGHRS, CDR2 YFSETQ. The CDR3 loop is CASSPGGNVNSYEQYF. Here the CDR3 DNA reads TGCGCCAGCAGCCCGGGGGGTAATGTAAACTCCTACGAGCAGTACTTC. Together with reference TRBV5-1 and TRBJ2-7, the CDR3 gives the full variable domain: KAGVTQTPRYLIKTRGQQVTLSCSPISGHRSVSWYQQTPGQGLQFLFEYFSETQRNKGNFPGRFSGRQFSNSRSEMNVSTLELGDSALYLCASSPGGNVNSYEQYFGPGTRLTVT.

This clone was recorded a few times. This sample also contains other DNA sequences that code for the same CDR3. The genes are TRBV5-1 and TRBJ1-4; the match to TRBD1 covers 10 bases. The germline gives CDR1 SGHRS, CDR2 YFSETQ. J lost 5 bases, V lost 4 bases, and 5 bases had no gene match. The CDR3 is 15 residues long. CDR3 residues: CASSPPGQGNEKLFF. As DNA, the CDR3 is TGCGCCAGCAGCCCCCCGGGACAGGGGAATGAAAAACTGTTTTTT.